Sequencing of this TCR beta chain was carried out in a study of cytomegalovirus exposure and HLA in healthy donors. Notes on the study in general: HLA restriction was apparent for most CMV-associated TCR beta chains in a later analysis. In a later analysis, several top co-occurrence clusters appeared linked to parvovirus B19, influenza, CMV and Epstein-Barr virus.

With 60 Vbeta and 13 Jbeta primers, the PCR was carried out. TCRdb keeps only in-frame clones here, not all; method: immunoSEQ multiplex PCR. The data hold some 140,000 clones, with around 79% observed a single time. With respect to this clone: As yet, its antigen is unknown.

The sample consisted of PBMCs. The TCR was taken from a man aged 25 to 40 in good health and CMV-seropositive.

CDR3 DNA sequence: TGCGCCAGCAGCCTGGAGGGGGGGACTGAAGCTTTCTTT. Its protein product is CASSLEGGTEAFF. This chain uses TRBV5-1 with TRBJ1-1; TRBD1 is a possible D gene (6 bases). This CDR3 spans 13 amino acids. The ends were cut back, 4 bases at V and 5 bases at J, with 12 bases in the middle. Per germline, CDR1 SGHRS and CDR2 YFSETQ.